This T cell receptor (beta chain) was captured by sequencing in a study of cytomegalovirus exposure and HLA in healthy donors. The PCR ran on 60 Vbeta and 13 Jbeta primers. Sequencing was performed with immunoSEQ multiplex PCR; in TCRdb, only in-frame clones are kept and a portion is missing. The table lists 100,000 or so clones, 65% to 85% of them singletons. This CDR3 has 19 amino acids. Study-wide results and limits: Versus the roughly 700-donor mean, an Asian-associated ancestry cluster reportedly showed fewer N-insertions in a later analysis. Later analysis demonstrated an association between a missense DCLRE1C variant and TCR beta V- and J-gene trimming. Researchers left out some V segments, among them TRBV6-2 and TRBV6-3, as indistinguishable.

Donors showed nominal health when sampled, although they likely had unrecorded immune exposures. This clone appeared a single time. What it binds is not known. The receptor was isolated from a woman aged 40 to 50 in good health and CMV-seronegative. This sequence joins TRBV21-1 and TRBJ2-2; the table gives TRBD1 as D, unverified against the DNA. TRBV21-1 is assigned pseudogene status. Sequencing was performed on PBMCs. The CDR3, as DNA: TGTGCCAGCAGCCGCGTGAGGCAGGGGTCGAGCGAGAACACCGGGGAGCTGTTTTTT. Its protein is CASSRVRQGSSENTGELFF.